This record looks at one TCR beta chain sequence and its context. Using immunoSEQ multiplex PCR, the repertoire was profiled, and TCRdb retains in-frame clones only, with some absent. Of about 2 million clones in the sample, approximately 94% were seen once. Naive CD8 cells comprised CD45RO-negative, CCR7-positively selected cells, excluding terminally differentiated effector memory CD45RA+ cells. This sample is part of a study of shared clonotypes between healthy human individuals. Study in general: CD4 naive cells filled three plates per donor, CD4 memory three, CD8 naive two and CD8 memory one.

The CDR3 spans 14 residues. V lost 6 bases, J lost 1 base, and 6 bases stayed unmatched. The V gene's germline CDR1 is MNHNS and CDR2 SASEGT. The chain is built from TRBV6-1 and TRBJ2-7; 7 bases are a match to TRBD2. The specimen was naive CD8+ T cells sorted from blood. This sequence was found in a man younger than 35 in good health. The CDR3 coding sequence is TGTGCCAGCAGGAGGGAGGGTCCTTCCTACGAGCAGTACTTC. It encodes CASRREGPSYEQYF.